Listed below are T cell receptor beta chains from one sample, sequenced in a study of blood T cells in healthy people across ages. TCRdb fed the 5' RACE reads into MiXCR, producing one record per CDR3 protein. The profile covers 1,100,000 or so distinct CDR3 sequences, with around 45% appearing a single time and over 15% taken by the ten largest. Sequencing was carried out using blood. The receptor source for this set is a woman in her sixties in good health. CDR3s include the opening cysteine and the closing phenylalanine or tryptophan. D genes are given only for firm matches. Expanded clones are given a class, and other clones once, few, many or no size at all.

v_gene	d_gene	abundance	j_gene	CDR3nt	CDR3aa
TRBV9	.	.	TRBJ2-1	TGTGCCAGCAGCGTAGGAGGTCTGAACCGAGGCTCCTACAATGAGCAGTTCTTC	CASSVGGLNRGSYNEQFF
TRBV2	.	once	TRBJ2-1	TGTGCCAGCAGTCAGATGAGAGGAGAGAATGAGCAGTTCTTC	CASSQMRGENEQFF
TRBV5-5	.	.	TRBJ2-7	TGTGTCAGCAGCTTGAGTGCGCAGGGTTACGAGCAGTACTTC	CVSSLSAQGYEQYF
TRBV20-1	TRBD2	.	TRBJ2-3	TGCAGTGCTAGGGGGACTAGCAGTAGCACAGATACGCAGTATTTT	CSARGTSSSTDTQYF
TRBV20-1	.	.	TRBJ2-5	TGCAGTGCTAGACCTCTGGAAAGGTTACAAGAGACCCAGTACTTC	CSARPLERLQETQYF
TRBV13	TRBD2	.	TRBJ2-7	TGTGCCAGCAGCTTGTGGGGGGAGGGCCAATACGAGCAGTACTTC	CASSLWGEGQYEQYF
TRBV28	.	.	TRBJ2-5	TGTGCCACCACCTCCGCGGTGGGTGGCCAGTACTTC	CATTSAVGGQYF
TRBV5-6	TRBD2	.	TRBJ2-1	TGTGCCAGCAGCTTGAATAGGAGGGCGGGAGGGACACATGAGCAGTTCTTC	CASSLNRRAGGTHEQFF
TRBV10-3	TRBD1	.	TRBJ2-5	TGTGCCATCAGTGAGTTTAGGGACAGGGGTCTCCAAGAGACCCAGTACTTC	CAISEFRDRGLQETQYF
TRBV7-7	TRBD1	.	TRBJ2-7	TGTGCCAGCAGCTCCGGACCGGGACAGGGACTCTACGAGCAGTACTTC	CASSSGPGQGLYEQYF
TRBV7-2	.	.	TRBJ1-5	TGTGCCAGCAGCGCTCAGGGTGGGCGCAATCAGCCCCAGCATTTT	CASSAQGGRNQPQHF
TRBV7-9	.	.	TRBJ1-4	TGTGCCAGCAGCTTAGAAGAGAGGGGACTGTTTTTT	CASSLEERGLFF
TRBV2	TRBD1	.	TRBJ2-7	TGTGCCAGCAGAGTAACCGGGACAGGGTACGAGCAGTACTTC	CASRVTGTGYEQYF
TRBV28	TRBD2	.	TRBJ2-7	TGTGCCAGCAGTTCGGTAGCGGGAACTGGTCGTTCCTACAATGAGCAGTACTTC	CASSSVAGTGRSYNEQYF
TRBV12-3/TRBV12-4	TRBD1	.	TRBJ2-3	TGTGCCAGCACCGCCAGCAGGGGGTCGGGAGATACGCAGTATTTT	CASTASRGSGDTQYF
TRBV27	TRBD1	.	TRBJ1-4	TGTGCCAGCAGTTTATTAGGACAGGGGGAAAAACTGTTTTTT	CASSLLGQGEKLFF
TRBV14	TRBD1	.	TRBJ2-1	TGTGCCAGCAGCCAAGTCAGGGGGATCAATTATGAGCAGTTCTTC	CASSQVRGINYEQFF
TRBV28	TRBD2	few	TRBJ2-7	TGTGCCAGCAGTTTACCACTAGCGGGAATTAGGAACGAGCAGTACTTC	CASSLPLAGIRNEQYF
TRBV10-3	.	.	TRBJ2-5	TGTGCCACCTCGACCTCTGCAGAGACCCAGTACTTC	CATSTSAETQYF
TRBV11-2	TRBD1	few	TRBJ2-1	TGTGCCAGCAGCAAAGGGGCCGGGACAGGGAATATGGTGGTGCGCAATGAGCAGTTCTTC	CASSKGAGTGNMVVRNEQFF
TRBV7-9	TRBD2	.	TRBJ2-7	TGTGCCGGCAGCTTACGGGGGGGCACTTCCTACGAGCAGTACTTC	CAGSLRGGTSYEQYF
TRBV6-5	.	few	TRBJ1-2	TGTGCCAGCAGTCAGACTCAGCTCGGCTATGGCTACACCTTC	CASSQTQLGYGYTF
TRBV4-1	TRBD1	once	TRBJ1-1	TGCGCCAGCAGCCTGAAGAGGGCATGGGTTACGGGACAGGGGAACACTGAAGCTTTCTTT	CASSLKRAWVTGQGNTEAFF
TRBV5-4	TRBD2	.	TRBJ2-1	TGTGCCAGCAGCTTGGGGGGGGGACTAGCGGGAGGCTACAATGAGCAGTTCTTC	CASSLGGGLAGGYNEQFF
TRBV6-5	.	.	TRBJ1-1	TGTGCCAGCGCCCAAAGGGGGGGAGCGGGGACTGAAGCTTTCTTT	CASAQRGGAGTEAFF
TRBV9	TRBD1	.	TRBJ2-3	TGTGCCAGCAGCGTAGCAACAGGGGGCCGCACAGATACGCAGTATTTT	CASSVATGGRTDTQYF
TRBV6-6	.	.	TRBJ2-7	TGTGCCAGCAGTGGCGGAGCTTTCTCCTACGAGCAGTACTTC	CASSGGAFSYEQYF
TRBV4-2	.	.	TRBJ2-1	TGTGCCAGCAGCCCACAGGGTGGGACCGGTAACAATGAGCAGTTCTTC	CASSPQGGTGNNEQFF
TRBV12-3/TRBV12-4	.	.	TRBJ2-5	TGTGCCAGCAGTTTGGCGATCGAGCCACGGACCCAGTACTTC	CASSLAIEPRTQYF
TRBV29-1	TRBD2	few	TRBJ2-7	TGCAGCGTTGAAACTAGCGGGAGGTACGAGCAGTACTTC	CSVETSGRYEQYF
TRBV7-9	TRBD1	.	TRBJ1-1	TGTGCCAGCAGCTCCGCCCCGGGACAGGACCCAAAAAGAGGATCTTTCTTT	CASSSAPGQDPKRGSFF
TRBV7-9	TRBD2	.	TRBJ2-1	TGTGCCAGCAGCTTACGGGCGGGGGGGCCCTCCAATGAGCAGTTCTTC	CASSLRAGGPSNEQFF
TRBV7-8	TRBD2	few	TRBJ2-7	TGTGCCAGCAGTGCGAGACTAGCGAGAAACAATGAGCAGTACTTC	CASSARLARNNEQYF
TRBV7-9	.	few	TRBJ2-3	TGTGCCAGCAGCGGGGAGAGTCCCCCAGATACGCAGTATTTT	CASSGESPPDTQYF
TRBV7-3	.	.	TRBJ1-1	TGTGCCAGCAGCGATCGGCGGGGACCTGAAGCTTTCTTT	CASSDRRGPEAFF
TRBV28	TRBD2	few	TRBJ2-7	TGTGCCAGCAGTTTATACGGGACTAGCGGTCCCGTCGAGCAGTACTTC	CASSLYGTSGPVEQYF
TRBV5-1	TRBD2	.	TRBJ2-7	TGCGCCAGCAGCTTGAGTCCCTCGGGACTAGCGACCGAGCAGTACTTC	CASSLSPSGLATEQYF
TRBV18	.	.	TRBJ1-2	TGTGCCAGCTCAAGGGAGGTCTATGGCTACACCTTC	CASSREVYGYTF
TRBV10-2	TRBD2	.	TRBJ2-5	TGCGCCAGCAGGGAAGGACTAGCGGGACCAAGGGAGACCCAGTACTTC	CASREGLAGPRETQYF
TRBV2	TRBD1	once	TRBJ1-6	TGTGCCAGCAGGCATGAAGCCGGGACAGGGGATTCACCCCTCCACTTT	CASRHEAGTGDSPLHF
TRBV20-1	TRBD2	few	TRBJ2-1	TGCAGTGCTCACCCTAGCGGGAGGTTGATTGAGCAGTTCTTC	CSAHPSGRLIEQFF
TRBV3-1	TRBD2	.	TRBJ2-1	TGTGCCAGCAGCCAAGTACCACTAGCGGGTCTACCTTACAATGAGCAGTTCTTC	CASSQVPLAGLPYNEQFF
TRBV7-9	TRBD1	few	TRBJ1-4	TGTGCCAGCAGCCATTCGGAGACAGGGGCAAAACTGTTTTTT	CASSHSETGAKLFF
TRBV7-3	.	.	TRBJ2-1	TGTGCCAGCAGCAAACAGGGAGGGAATGAGCAGTTCTTC	CASSKQGGNEQFF
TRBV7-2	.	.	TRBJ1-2	TGTGCCAGCAGCCCCCGCGGGGGGGCTACCCAGGCCGGCTACACCTTC	CASSPRGGATQAGYTF
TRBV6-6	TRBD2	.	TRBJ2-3	TGTGCCAGCATTCCCCCGGGGGGGGATACGCGTACAGATACGCAGTATTTT	CASIPPGGDTRTDTQYF
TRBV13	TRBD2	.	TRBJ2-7	TGTGCCAGCAGCACAGGGCCCCTAGCGGGATCCTACGAGCAGTACTTC	CASSTGPLAGSYEQYF
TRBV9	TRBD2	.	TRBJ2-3	TGTGCCAGCGGTGAGCGGGAGAGCACAGATACGCAGTATTTT	CASGERESTDTQYF
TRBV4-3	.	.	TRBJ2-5	TGCGCCAGCAGCCAAGAGGGGGGGGCTAAACAAGAGACCCAGTACTTC	CASSQEGGAKQETQYF
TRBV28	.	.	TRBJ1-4	TGTGCCAGCAAATTAGCAGGGACTAATGAAAAACTGTTTTTT	CASKLAGTNEKLFF
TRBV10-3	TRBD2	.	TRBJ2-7	TGTGCCATCAGTGCGACGACTAGCGGAGTTTACTACGAGCAGTACTTC	CAISATTSGVYYEQYF
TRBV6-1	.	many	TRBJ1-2	TGTGCCAGCAGTAGATATGGCTACACCTTC	CASSRYGYTF
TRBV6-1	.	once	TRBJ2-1	TGTGCCAGCAGTGATGCTAGGAGGGGACCACCCAGTGAGCAGTTCTTC	CASSDARRGPPSEQFF
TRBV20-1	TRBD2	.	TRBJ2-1	TGCAGTGCCGGCGGAGAGGTAGCGGGGAGCTCCTACAATGAGCAGTTCTTC	CSAGGEVAGSSYNEQFF
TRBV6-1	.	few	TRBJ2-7	TGTGCCAGCCGGGACAAAAGAACCTACGAGCAGTACTTC	CASRDKRTYEQYF
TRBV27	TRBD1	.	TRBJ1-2	TGTGCCAGCAGTTTAAGGGGGCTCCCAGCGAGAGGCTACACCTTC	CASSLRGLPARGYTF